The following is a T cell receptor beta chain sequence with its context. J was trimmed by 3 bases and V by 9 bases; bases with no gene match: 12. The CDR3 is 18 amino acids. The V gene's germline CDR1 is MDHEN and CDR2 SYDVKM. TCRdb's copy holds only in-frame clones and misses some; the assay was immunoSEQ multiplex PCR. The sample yields 12,000 or so clones, 70% to 80% seen once. This sample stems from a study of somatic mutations in cytotoxic T cells in rheumatoid arthritis. The sample taken for sequencing was CD8+ T cells sorted from blood. This chain uses TRBV28 with TRBJ2-4, with 15 bases that match TRBD2. The sequence came from a man aged 50 to 60 in good health. The CDR3 DNA follows: TGTGCCAGGGATAGCGGACTAGCGGGGGGGCGAGGCAAAAACATTCAGTACTTC. Amino acids: CARDSGLAGGRGKNIQYF.